These T cell receptor beta chains were read from a single sample in a study of blood T cell repertoires in COVID-19. Assay used: immunoSEQ multiplex PCR; TCRdb lists only in-frame clones, some missing. The top ten clones hold approximately 8.7% of a sample with 130,000 or so clones, around 81% of them seen once. Sequenced material: peripheral blood. The receptor source for this set is a woman in her fifties or sixties with active or convalescent COVID-19. Both conserved end residues are part of each CDR3.

v_call	j_call	cdr3_aa
TRBV2	TRBJ1-6	CASSEQWSSYNSPLHF
TRBV28	TRBJ1-5	CASRRTPLQAQHF
TRBV6-4	TRBJ2-5	CASSDRTGGEETQYF
TRBV27	TRBJ1-4	CASRGQGVEKLFF
TRBV6-6	TRBJ2-3	CASSRYRDRVGLAGGTDTQYF
TRBV9	TRBJ1-4	CASSGQGGEKLFF
TRBV28	TRBJ2-5	CASSSGQELWETQYF
TRBV19	TRBJ1-1	CASSTRDRSFF
TRBV4-1	TRBJ2-1	CASSQTSGGLSYNEQFF
TRBV3-1/TRBV3-2	TRBJ1-5	CASSQSDRVGQPQHF
TRBV30	TRBJ1-2	CAWSVQGSSYTF
TRBV6-2/TRBV6-3	TRBJ2-4	CASSWGPGEPKNIQYF
TRBV7-2	TRBJ1-1	CASSLEPQGRAFF
TRBV12-3/TRBV12-4	TRBJ1-1	CASRLRGTEAFF
TRBV2	TRBJ1-6	CASSEQGGGYNSPLHF
TRBV6-2/TRBV6-3	TRBJ2-1	CASSLAGGNNEQFF
TRBV6-2/TRBV6-3	TRBJ1-3	CASSNSRNTIYF
TRBV7-3	TRBJ2-2	CASSLGLAGAGELFF
TRBV18	TRBJ2-1	CASSQVGWDEQFF
TRBV27	TRBJ2-2	CASGSWSTGELFF
TRBV19	TRBJ1-5	CASSGGGREPQHF
TRBV7-9	TRBJ2-3	CASSIRQGATDTQYF
TRBV7-2	TRBJ1-1	CASSLGGGFSFNTEAFF
TRBV6-2/TRBV6-3	TRBJ2-7	CASSFSGGYEQYF
TRBV11-3	TRBJ2-7	CASSSGTGGSYEQYF
TRBV4-3	TRBJ2-1	CASSQTSGRPSGEQFF
TRBV18	TRBJ2-3	CASSPGTSGGGSTDTQYF
TRBV5-1	TRBJ2-1	CASSLALLSNEQFF
TRBV24-1	TRBJ2-3	CATSETSGFQDTQYF
TRBV7-2	TRBJ1-2	CASSFTGVDGYTF
TRBV6-6	TRBJ1-2	CASSRDTGYTF
TRBV5-1	TRBJ1-2	CASSLRPGGTNYGYTF
TRBV3-1/TRBV3-2	TRBJ2-1	CASSQLGTSGSGNEQFF
TRBV7-8	TRBJ1-3	CASRPDRAPGNTIYF
TRBV20-1	TRBJ2-3	CSASRASGTDTQYF
TRBV5-1	TRBJ1-4	CASSRDRWSEKLFF
TRBV4-1	TRBJ1-1	CASSQFFLPEAFF
TRBV7-2	TRBJ1-2	CASSHISYRVDYNGYTF